This T cell receptor beta chain is from a study of T cell responses to AZD1222 COVID-19 vaccine (dated by TCRdb to 2020 to 2023). About the study as a whole: A total of 233 trial participants underwent TCR sequencing, of whom 200 to 220 had received two doses of AZD1222 and some 25 had received two doses of the MenACWY control vaccine. Trial participants were enrolled by age into subgroups of 18-55, 56-69 and 70-plus years, and around 140, 26 and 57 TCR-sequenced participants, respectively, were included in these subgroups. General findings and caveats noted by the study authors: Most participants were white British and females outnumbered males, and the authors suggested that clonal diversity may have been underestimated. The whole spike protein was spanned by vaccine-associated CD4 TCRs, and dominant responses were seen in regions 160-218 and 743-854. Because no day 14 peak-response samples were available, repertoires were characterized only after the peak T cell response. Conclusions about previously exposed vaccinees are limited because only 5 or 6 AZD1222 recipients were SARS-CoV-2 seropositive at baseline. After two AZD1222 doses, spike-specific TCR breadth and depth were significantly higher than at day 0 and than in MenACWY recipients. In the small 56-69-year group, the increase in depth fell short of significance, most likely because of low power. Nearly half of unique spike-specific TCRs reportedly recognized epitopes outside regions mutated in the B.1.351 and B.1.1.7 variants.

The sample's time point label, decoded: baseline before first vaccination. The sample's treatment or condition label is to be understood as: meningococcal conjugate vaccine given as trial control. Samples from vaccinated people were obtained from the UK trials COV001 and COV002, which included a single-blind randomized controlled phase 2/3 trial of AZD1222 (ChAdOx1 nCoV-19) in healthy adults. Trial participant PBMC samples were collected at day 0 and day 28 after the second dose for TCRbeta chain sequencing. The CDR3 regions of human TCRbeta chains were subjected to immunosequencing. Turning to the authors' computational methods: TCRs in the repertoires were matched against a reference library of SARS-CoV-2-specific TCRs that had been generated with the MIRA antigen-specificity platform. Breadth was defined as the fraction of unique TCRs that were SARS-CoV-2-associated, and depth was defined as the fraction of total T cells that were SARS-CoV-2-associated. Using the MIRA data, each spike-specific TCR was mapped to the spike region that the TCR reacts to and placed in a CD4 or CD8 class. Log10-transformed breadth and depth values were compared by one-way ANOVA with Sidak's multiple comparisons tests. TCRdb took this table from immuneACCESS and kept in-frame rearrangements with V and J called. Such tables lack part of the clones; where checked against another copy, unresolved V genes explain under half of the gap, and the rest is unexplained. V, J and clone size were drawn from that table, and D and trimming were deduced from the DNA. This sample holds around 150,000 clones; 92% were observed only once. Of the sample, around 4.4% falls within the top ten clones.

A word on this clone: Its cognate antigen has yet to be identified. There are no base qualities to consult, and no much larger clone falls within one base.

The CDR3 runs 13 residues from the cysteine to the phenylalanine. The entry retains the CDR3 DNA only, 39 bases that are in frame from base 1. The germline V gene supplies CDR1 SGHNT and CDR2 YENEEA. V loses 4 bases of germline sequence and J loses 7 bases, and the interval between the two ends is 13 bases. Sequenced here: peripheral blood, sampled on day 0 of MenACWY control vaccination. The V and J genes are TRBV11-3 and TRBJ1-1; confidence is insufficient to name the D gene. The receptor comes from an adult in good health. The CDR3 in this case is CASSSPGMVEAFF. The nucleotide sequence is given as TGTGCCAGCAGCTCCCCCGGGATGGTTGAAGCTTTCTTT.